The text below deals with one T cell receptor beta chain. The antigen is unknown. This CDR3 is built from 15 residues. From germline, CDR1 is MNHEY and CDR2 SMNVEV (reference sequence). V lost 6 bases and J lost 9, with 18 bases in between. The sample belongs to a study of T cell responses to AZD1222 COVID-19 vaccine. The study's findings and limits: Researchers report vaccine-associated CD4 TCRs spanning spike, with dominance at 160-218 and 743-854. Seropositive status at baseline applied to only six AZD1222 recipients. Nearly half of unique spike-specific TCRs reportedly avoided B.1.351 and B.1.1.7 mutated regions.

TCRdb's copy holds only in-frame clones and misses some; the assay was immunoSEQ multiplex PCR. The data show about 140,000 clones, roughly 90% seen once. The chain is built from TRBV27 and TRBJ1-6; D might be TRBD1 (6 bases). The TCR originated in an adult who received the AZD1222 COVID-19 vaccine. This specimen was peripheral blood, taken 28 days after the second AZD1222 dose. Here the CDR3 reads CASRPTGSGGSPLHF. The CDR3, as DNA: TGTGCCAGCAGACCAACAGGGAGCGGGGGTTCACCCCTCCACTTT.